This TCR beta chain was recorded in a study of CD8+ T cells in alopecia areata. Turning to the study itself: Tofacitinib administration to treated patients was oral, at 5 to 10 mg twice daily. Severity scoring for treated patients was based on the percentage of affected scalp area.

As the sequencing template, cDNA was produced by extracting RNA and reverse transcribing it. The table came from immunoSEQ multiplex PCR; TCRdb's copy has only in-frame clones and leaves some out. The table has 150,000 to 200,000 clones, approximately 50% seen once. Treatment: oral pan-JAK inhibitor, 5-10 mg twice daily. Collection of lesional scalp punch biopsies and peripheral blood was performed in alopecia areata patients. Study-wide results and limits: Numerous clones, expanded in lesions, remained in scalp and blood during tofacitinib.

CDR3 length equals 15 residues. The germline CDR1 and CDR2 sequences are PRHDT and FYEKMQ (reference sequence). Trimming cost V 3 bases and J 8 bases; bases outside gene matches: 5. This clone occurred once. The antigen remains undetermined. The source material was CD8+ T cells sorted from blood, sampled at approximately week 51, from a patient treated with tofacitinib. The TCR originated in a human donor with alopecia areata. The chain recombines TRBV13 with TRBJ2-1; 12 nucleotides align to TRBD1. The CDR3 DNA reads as TGTGCCAGCAGCTTCGGGACAGGGGGCTTAGATGAGCAGTTCTTC. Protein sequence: CASSFGTGGLDEQFF. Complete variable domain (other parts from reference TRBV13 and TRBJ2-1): AAGVIQSPRHLIKEKRETATLKCYPIPRHDTVYWYQQGPGQDPQFLISFYEKMQSDKGSIPDRFSAQQFSDYHSELNMSSLELGDSALYFCASSFGTGGLDEQFFGPGTRLTVL.